The 9 T cell receptor beta chains listed next were all sequenced from one sample in a study of T-cell memory formation after mild COVID-19 (dated by TCRdb to about 2021). Receptor amplification or capture employed 5' RACE. The sequencer listed for this sample is Illumina NovaSeq 6000. TCRdb's own reprocessing of the public reads used fastp at Q25 and MiXCR and kept productive beta chains. Each CDR3 protein gets just one entry, which takes the most common genes and DNA from the rows behind it. The sample records about 290,000 distinct CDR3 sequences, more than 15% of which are singletons. Roughly 23% of the sample is held by the ten biggest clonotypes. The specimen was PBMCs or a T cell subset sorted from them (not recorded which). These TCRs come from a young man who had mild COVID-19 (a few samples of this study predate the infection). The sample titles of this study are shuffled in the database, so cell type and time point are left out; the donor was told from shared clones.

V and J are TRBV7-3 and TRBJ2-1; 8 bases agree with TRBD2. Germline V gene data show CDR1 as SGHTA and CDR2 as FQGTGA. This CDR3 comprises 15 residues. Trimming at V came to 1 base and at J to 5 bases, leaving 4 bases not matched to a gene. The CDR3 spells CASSLMIAGNNEQFF. The CDR3 DNA is TGTGCCAGCAGCTTAATGATAGCGGGAAACAATGAGCAGTTCTTC.

The rearrangement joins TRBV2 to TRBJ2-5; D uncertain. Trimming stripped 8 bases from V and 5 bases from J, with 12 bases between. Germline V gives CDR1 SNHLY, CDR2 FYNNEI. This CDR3 comprises 12 residues. CDR3 in amino acids: CASEYPLETQYF. CDR3 nucleotide sequence: TGTGCCAGCGAGTATCCCCTCGAGACCCAGTACTTC.

This clonotype showed up just a few times. This chain links TRBV2 with TRBJ1-1, with TRBD1 matching over 10 bases. The V and J ends lost 2 bases and 11 bases, in that order; junction bases with no gene match: 8. This CDR3 contains 14 residues. CDR1 and CDR2 (germline): SNHLY, FYNNEI. CDR3 coding DNA: TGTGCCAGCAGTGAACCGAGACAGGGGGCCGCGGCTTTCTTT. This sequence encodes CASSEPRQGAAAFF.

In its sample, this clonotype was seen a few times. The chain employs TRBV23-1 and TRBJ2-7; 8 bases are a match to TRBD1. TRBV23-1 is an ORF, with its function uncertain. This CDR3 region has 16 residues. V lost 7 bases to trimming and J lost 1 base; unmatched junction nucleotides: 12. In DNA form, the CDR3 reads TGCGCCAGCACTCGGACAGGGAGGTGCCTATCCTACGAGCAGTACGTC. This sequence encodes CASTRTGRCLSYEQYV.

The chain couples TRBV5-6 to TRBJ1-5, with D possibly TRBD1 on 6 matching bases. The CDR3 consists of 14 residues. V was shortened by 0 bases and J by 4 bases, with 8 bases between the two germline ends. Germline V lookup: CDR1 SGHDT, CDR2 YYEEEE. The CDR3 bases are TGTGCCAGCAGCTTGGACAGGGATAATCAGCCCCAGCATTTT. It codes for CASSLDRDNQPQHF.

This clonotype came up a few times. The CDR3 loop reads CASSYNTHRGDTQYF. DNA of the CDR3: TGTGCCAGCAGTTACAATACCCACCGGGGAGATACGCAGTATTTT. J is TRBJ2-3 and V is TRBV6-5; D is possibly TRBD2 (5 bases). Trimming left V 2 bases short and J 5 bases short, with 14 bases between. CDR1 is MNHEY, CDR2 SVGAGI, per germline. The CDR3 has 15 amino acids.

The chain couples TRBV15 to TRBJ2-5, with D hard to call. V shed 1 base and J shed 1 base, with 10 bases lying between them. This CDR3 is 15 amino acids long. Germline assignment: CDR1 LNHNV and CDR2 YYDKDF (reference sequence). CDR3 nucleotide sequence: TGTGCCACCAGCAGAGGAGCAGAGTCCCAAGAGACCCAGTACTTC. Translated, it gives CATSRGAESQETQYF.

This clonotype was counted between two and nine times. V usage is TRBV7-9 and J usage is TRBJ1-6, with TRBD1 identical over 7 bases. V shed 4 bases and J 6 bases; nucleotides not matched to a gene: 6. Germline loops: CDR1 SEHNR, CDR2 FQNEAQ (reference sequence). The CDR3 extends over 15 amino acids. CDR3 in DNA: TGTGCCAGCAGCTCCGACAGGGCCCCTAATTCACCCCTCCACTTT. Translation gives CASSSDRAPNSPLHF.

This clonotype has at least ten counts. This chain joins TRBV5-1 and TRBJ2-6, with D perhaps being TRBD1 or TRBD2 (5 bases each). V gave up 4 bases and J gave up 2 bases, with 10 bases separating them. Germline V lookup: CDR1 SGHRS, CDR2 YFSETQ. CDR3 size: 15 residues. CDR3: CASSTGAAGANVLTF. The CDR3, as DNA: TGCGCCAGCAGCACCGGGGCGGCTGGGGCCAACGTCCTGACTTTC.